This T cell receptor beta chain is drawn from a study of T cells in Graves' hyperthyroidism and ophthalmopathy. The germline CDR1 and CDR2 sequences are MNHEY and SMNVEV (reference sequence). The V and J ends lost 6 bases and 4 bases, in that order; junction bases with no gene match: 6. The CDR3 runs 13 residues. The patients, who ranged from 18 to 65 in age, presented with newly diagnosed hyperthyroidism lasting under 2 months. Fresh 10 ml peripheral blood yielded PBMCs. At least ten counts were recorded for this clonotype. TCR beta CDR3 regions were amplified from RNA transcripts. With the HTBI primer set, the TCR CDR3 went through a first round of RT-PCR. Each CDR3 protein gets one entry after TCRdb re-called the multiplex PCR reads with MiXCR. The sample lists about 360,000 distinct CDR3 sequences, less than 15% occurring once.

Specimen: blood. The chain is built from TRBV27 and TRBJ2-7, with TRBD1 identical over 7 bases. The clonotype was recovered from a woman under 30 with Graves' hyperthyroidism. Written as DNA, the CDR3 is TGTGCCAGCAGCTCACAGGGGTGGTACGAGCAGTACTTC. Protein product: CASSSQGWYEQYF.